This entry concerns a single TCR beta chain. TCRdb's copy holds only in-frame clones and misses some; the assay was immunoSEQ multiplex PCR. The sample comprises 45,000 to 60,000 clones, roughly nine tenths of which are singletons, and roughly 6% rests with the top ten. Systemic immunosuppression or a history of autoimmune disease excluded patients. Germline V gives CDR1 LNHDA, CDR2 SQIVND (reference sequence). CDR3 length: 15 residues. V gave up 1 base and J gave up 0 bases, with 9 bases separating them. The sample is drawn from a study of OX40 agonist ivuxolimab in advanced cancers. At the level of the study: Patients were dosed intravenously with ivuxolimab at 0.01 to 10 mg/kg every 2 weeks. A diagnosis of hepatocellular carcinoma, melanoma, renal cell or head and neck cancer was present in dose-escalation patients.

This rearrangement joins TRBV19 to TRBJ1-2, with D possibly matching TRBD1 (5 bases). The sample was CD4+ or CD8+ T cells sorted from blood, taken in a trial of the OX40 agonist ivuxolimab. This TCR was sampled from an adult with an advanced solid tumor such as melanoma, head and neck, liver or kidney cancer. CDR3 sequence (DNA): TGTGCCAGTAGTATAGGGGGCAGCCCTAACTATGGCTACACCTTC. Translated: CASSIGGSPNYGYTF.